Each of the 24 T cell receptor beta chains below was sequenced from the same sample in a study of CD8+CD57+ T cells in acquired aplastic anemia listed by TCRdb under 2018. Patients chosen for sequencing had shown expansion of CD8+CD57+ cells by flow cytometry. The sample was run on an Illumina HiSeq 2000. Genomic DNA was used as template for profiling of TCR beta VDJ combinations and CDR3 sequences. The public reads were reanalyzed by TCRdb: fastp trimming at Q25, MiXCR alignment, in-frame beta chains only. For every CDR3 protein sequence, its rows merge into one entry that carries the most common genes and DNA. The sample has some 170,000 distinct CDR3 sequences on record, about 45% of them singletons. The top ten constitute 0.85% to 1.2% of the sample. Source material: sorted CD4+, CD8+, or CD8+CD57+ T cells (not recorded which) from PBMCs. Every receptor here comes from a human donor with aplastic anemia.

This clonotype has only a few counts. V gene TRBV24-1 combines with J gene TRBJ2-3; the D gene is possibly TRBD1 (5 bases). CDR1 KGHDR and CDR2 SFDVKD come from the germline V gene. CDR3 length equals 14 residues. Deletions cut 5 bases from V and 3 bases from J, with 11 bases between. The CDR3 DNA follows: TGTGCCACCAGTGTCCAGGGTGGTACAGATACGCAGTATTTT. Translating gives CATSVQGGTDTQYF.

V and J are TRBV11-3 and TRBJ2-7; D is undetermined. Deletions cut 5 bases from V and 2 bases from J, with 10 bases between. There are 13 residues in the CDR3. Germline CDR1 and CDR2: SGHNT and YENEEA. The CDR3 sequence: CASSRTPTYEQYF. In DNA, the CDR3 is TGTGCCAGCAGCCGCACACCAACCTACGAGCAGTACTTC.

This clonotype was detected ten times or more. The rearrangement joins TRBV3-1 to TRBJ1-6, with D perhaps TRBD1 (5 bases). V lost 1 base and J 10 bases, leaving 17 bases between the germline ends. Germline loops: CDR1 LGHDT, CDR2 YNNKEL (reference sequence). This CDR3 spans 16 amino acids. The CDR3 DNA is TGTGCCAGCAGCCAAGGCGAGCGGAGACAGTCATCACCCCTCCACTTT. Amino acids: CASSQGERRQSSPLHF.

CDR3 nucleotide sequence: TGTGCCAGCAGCCCCGACAGGGATGAACTGTTTTTT. Amino acids: CASSPDRDELFF. The chain couples TRBV6-1 to TRBJ1-4; TRBD1 aligns across 7 bases. CDR3 length equals 12 residues. The trim removed 6 bases at V and 12 bases at J, leaving 7 bases unmatched. Germline CDR1 and CDR2: MNHNS and SASEGT.

The table lists this clonotype with many counts. The V gene is TRBV11-2, the J gene TRBJ2-2; 13 bases are shared with TRBD2. The J segment lost 1 base and the V segment lost 4 bases, leaving 0 bases of the junction unmatched. This CDR3 comprises 16 residues. CDR1 is SGHAT, CDR2 FQNNGV, per germline. The CDR3 sequence is CASSWTSGGNTGELFF. The CDR3 nucleotides are TGTGCCAGCAGCTGGACTAGCGGGGGGAACACCGGGGAGCTGTTTTTT.

The rearrangement uses TRBV29-1 and TRBJ1-2; D might be TRBD1 (6 bases). The germline V gene has CDR1 SQVTM and CDR2 ANQGSEA. This CDR3 contains 13 residues. V was trimmed by 7 bases and J by 4 bases, leaving 16 bases between them. This CDR3 reads CSARDTGSYGYTF. The DNA for the CDR3 is TGCAGCGCTAGGGATACAGGGTCCTATGGCTACACCTTC.

As to this clonotype: With a much larger clone just one base away, this may be a read error. CDR3 nucleotides: TGTGCCAGCGGCCACCGGGACAGGAACACTGAAGCTTTCTTT. Its protein product is CASGHRDRNTEAFF. J is TRBJ1-1 and V is TRBV3-1, with 7 positions matching TRBD1. In germline, CDR1 is LGHDT, CDR2 YNNKEL (reference sequence). This CDR3 is built from 14 residues.

To note about this clonotype: A much larger clone lies a single base off, so this may be a read error. This sequence joins TRBV12-3 or TRBV12-4 and TRBJ1-1; D gene unclear. The CDR3 totals 13 residues. V lost 7 bases and J lost 3, with 12 bases in between. The CDR3 is CASTNRSHTEAFF. The CDR3 DNA is TGTGCCAGCACAAATCGATCACACACTGAAGCTTTCTTT.

This chain joins TRBV10-1 and TRBJ2-2; 11 positions agree with TRBD2. CDR3 length equals 14 residues. The V segment lost 6 bases and the J segment 3 bases; nucleotides outside the gene matches: 0. The germline gives CDR1 WNHNN, CDR2 SYGVQD (reference sequence). The CDR3 region is CASRTSGDTGELFF. The CDR3 nucleotides are TGCGCCAGCAGGACTAGCGGGGACACCGGGGAGCTGTTTTTT.

This clonotype was seen at least ten times. The V and J genes are TRBV3-1 and TRBJ2-5; no definite D call. Germline V CDR1 and CDR2: LGHDT, YNNKEL (reference sequence). The CDR3 has 13 amino acids. V was trimmed by 4 bases and J by 4 bases, leaving 10 bases between them. CDR3 bases: TGTGCCAGCAGCCGCGGAGAGTTAGAGACCCAGTACTTC. It codes for CASSRGELETQYF.

This clonotype was detected many times. The CDR3 is CASSLVPRDEQYF. The CDR3 coding sequence is TGCGCCAGCAGCTTGGTTCCCCGAGACGAGCAGTACTTC. V is TRBV5-1 and J is TRBJ2-7, with D uncertain. The CDR3 sequence is 13 residues long. Germline V CDR1 and CDR2: SGHRS, YFSETQ. Trimming removed 0 bases at V and 5 bases at J, with 9 bases between.

The chain carries TRBV29-1 and TRBJ1-5; no firm D call. CDR3 length equals 13 residues. The germline V gene encodes CDR1 SQVTM and CDR2 ANQGSEA. The germline V and J ends were trimmed by 4 bases and 0 bases, with 7 bases remaining between them. CDR3 nucleotides: TGCAGCGTTGCGTGGGCTAGCAATCAGCCCCAGCATTTT. Its protein is CSVAWASNQPQHF.

The J gene is TRBJ2-1, the V gene TRBV2; D is ambiguous. V was pared by 6 bases and J by 5 bases, with 8 bases between. From germline, CDR1 is SNHLY and CDR2 FYNNEI. The CDR3 extends over 12 amino acids. The CDR3 nucleotides read TGTGCCAGCAGCCCCAGCCACAATGAGCAGTTCTTC. Translated, it gives CASSPSHNEQFF.

The chain combines TRBV7-9 with TRBJ2-5; weak D call: TRBD1 (5 bases). CDR3 length: 13 residues. CDR1 SEHNR and CDR2 FQNEAQ come from the germline V gene (reference sequence). Between the trimmed V and J ends, which lost 6 bases and 1 base, there was a span of 9 bases. The CDR3 coding sequence is TGTGCCAGCAGATTAACAGGCCAAGAGACCCAGTACTTC. Amino acids: CASRLTGQETQYF.

The V and J genes are TRBV12-3 or TRBV12-4 and TRBJ2-2; maybe TRBD1 (6 bases). The ends were cut back, 6 bases at V and 2 bases at J, with 16 bases in the middle. The CDR3 extends over 16 amino acids. In nucleotides, the CDR3 is TGTGCCAGCAGCACCGGGACAAGGGCTAACACCGGGGAGCTGTTTTTT. This sequence encodes CASSTGTRANTGELFF.

This chain connects TRBV5-6 to TRBJ2-2; 7 bases align to TRBD2. J gave up 1 base and V 6 bases, and 9 bases lay outside the gene matches. The CDR3 loop spans 16 amino acids. The germline V gene has CDR1 SGHDT and CDR2 YYEEEE. CDR3: CASITWEGQNTGELFF. The DNA of the CDR3 is TGTGCCAGCATTACCTGGGAGGGGCAGAACACCGGGGAGCTGTTTTTT.

This clonotype was detected only once. The J gene is TRBJ2-3, the V gene TRBV11-2, with D perhaps matching TRBD2 (6 bases). This CDR3 region has 15 residues. Germline V gene sequence: CDR1 SGHAT, CDR2 FQNNGV. Trimming pared 0 bases from V and 10 bases from J, leaving 17 bases between. CDR3 in DNA: TGTGCCAGCAGCTTAGATCAGGCTAGCGTTGATGCGCAGTATTTT. Translating it yields CASSLDQASVDAQYF.

This clonotype was counted at least ten times. The chain uses TRBV6-4 and TRBJ2-3, with unresolved D. Germline CDR1 is MRHNA and CDR2 is SNTAGT. V gave up 8 bases and J gave up 0 bases, with 12 bases separating them. This CDR3 comprises 14 residues. The chain's CDR3 is CASGGRLSTDTQYF. The CDR3 bases are TGTGCCAGCGGCGGACGGTTAAGCACAGATACGCAGTATTTT.

V is TRBV29-1 and J is TRBJ2-5, with 9 bases identical to TRBD1. This CDR3 is 13 amino acids long. V lost 7 bases and J lost 2; bases outside the gene matches: 5. CDR1 is SQVTM, CDR2 ANQGSEA, per germline. Written as DNA, the CDR3 is TGCAGCGCGACTGGGACAGGGCAAGAGACCCAGTACTTC. It specifies CSATGTGQETQYF.

This clonotype has a count of ten or more. This chain connects TRBV18 to TRBJ2-7; no definite D call. This CDR3 comprises 14 residues. V was pared by 0 bases and J by 9 bases, with 15 bases between. Germline V gene sequence: CDR1 KGHSH, CDR2 LQKENI. The CDR3 protein is CASSPPRASSVQYF. The CDR3 nucleotides read TGTGCCAGCTCACCACCTCGGGCTTCGTCGGTGCAGTACTTC.

The V call is TRBV3-1, the J call TRBJ1-2; TRBD1 matches at 7 bases. Germline V gives CDR1 LGHDT, CDR2 YNNKEL (reference sequence). The trim removed 2 bases at V and 4 bases at J, leaving 7 bases unmatched. The CDR3 contains 15 residues. CDR3 DNA: TGTGCCAGCAGCCAAAATGACAGGGCCCTCTATGGCTACACCTTC. Translated, it gives CASSQNDRALYGYTF.

This clonotype was picked up a small number of times. One end of the junction is discordant with germline, which a read error may explain. The chain recombines TRBV5-4 with TRBJ2-1; no definite D call. Germline V lookup: CDR1 SGHNT, CDR2 YYREEE (reference sequence). The CDR3 is made up of 16 amino acids. Here the CDR3 DNA reads TGTGCCAGCAGCTTTGACGACTGGAGCTCCTACAATGAGCAGTCCTTC. It yields the protein CASSFDDWSSYNEQSF.

This clonotype showed up many times. The chain uses TRBV6-1 and TRBJ1-5; D gene unclear. The CDR3 is 13 residues long. CDR1 is MNHNS and CDR2 is SASEGT in the germline V gene. Deletions cut 7 bases from V and 7 bases from J, with 14 bases between. CDR3 DNA: TGTGCCAGCATCGAGTCAGTCGACCAGCCCCAGCATTTT. This gives the protein CASIESVDQPQHF.

CDR3 in DNA: TGTGCCAGCAGTGAATGGGGGACAGGGACCCAAGAGACCCAGTACTTC. This sequence encodes CASSEWGTGTQETQYF. The V call is TRBV2, the J call TRBJ2-5; 9 bases are a match to TRBD1. The CDR3 totals 16 residues. The junction had 5 bases not matched to a gene; V was cut back by 2 bases and J by 1 base. Germline V CDR1 and CDR2: SNHLY, FYNNEI.